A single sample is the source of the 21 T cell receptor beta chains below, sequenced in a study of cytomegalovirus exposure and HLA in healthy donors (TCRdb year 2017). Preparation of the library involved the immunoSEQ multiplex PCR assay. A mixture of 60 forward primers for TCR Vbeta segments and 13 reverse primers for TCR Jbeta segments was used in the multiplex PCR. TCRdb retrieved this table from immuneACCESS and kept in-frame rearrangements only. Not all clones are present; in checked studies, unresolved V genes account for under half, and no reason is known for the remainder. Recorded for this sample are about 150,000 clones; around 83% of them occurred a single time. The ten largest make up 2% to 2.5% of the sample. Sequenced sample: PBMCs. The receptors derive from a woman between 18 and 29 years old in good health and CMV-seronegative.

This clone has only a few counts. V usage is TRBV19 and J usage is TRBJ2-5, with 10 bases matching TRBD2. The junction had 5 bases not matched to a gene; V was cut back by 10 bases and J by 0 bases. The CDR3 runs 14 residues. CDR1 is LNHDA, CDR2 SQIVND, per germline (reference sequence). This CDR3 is CATSLAGYQETQYF. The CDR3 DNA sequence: TGTGCCACCTCACTAGCGGGGTACCAAGAGACCCAGTACTTC.

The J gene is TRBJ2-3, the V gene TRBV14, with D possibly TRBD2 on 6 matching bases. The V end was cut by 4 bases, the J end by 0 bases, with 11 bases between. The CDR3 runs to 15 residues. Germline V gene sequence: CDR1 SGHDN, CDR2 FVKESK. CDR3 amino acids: CASSRGLQSTDTQYF. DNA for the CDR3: TGTGCCAGCAGCCGAGGACTACAGAGCACAGATACGCAGTATTTT.

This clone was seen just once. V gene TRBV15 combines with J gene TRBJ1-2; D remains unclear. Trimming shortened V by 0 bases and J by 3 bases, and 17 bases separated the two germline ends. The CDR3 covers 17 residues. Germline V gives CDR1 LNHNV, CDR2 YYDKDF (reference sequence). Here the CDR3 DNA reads TGTGCCACCAGCAGAGAAGGACCCTGGCAGAGGGACTATGGCTACACCTTC. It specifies CATSREGPWQRDYGYTF.

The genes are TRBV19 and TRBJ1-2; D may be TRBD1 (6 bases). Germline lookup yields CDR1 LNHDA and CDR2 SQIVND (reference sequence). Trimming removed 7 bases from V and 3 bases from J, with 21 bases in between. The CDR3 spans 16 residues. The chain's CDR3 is CASTPTKARGDYGYTF. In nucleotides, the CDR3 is TGTGCCAGTACCCCAACTAAGGCCAGGGGAGACTATGGCTACACCTTC.

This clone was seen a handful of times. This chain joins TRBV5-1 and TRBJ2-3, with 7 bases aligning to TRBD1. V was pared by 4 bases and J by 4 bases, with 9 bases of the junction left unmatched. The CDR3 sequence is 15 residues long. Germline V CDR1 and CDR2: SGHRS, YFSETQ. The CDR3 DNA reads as TGCGCCAGCAGCCCAGGGACAGTAGGGGCAGATACGCAGTATTTT. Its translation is CASSPGTVGADTQYF.

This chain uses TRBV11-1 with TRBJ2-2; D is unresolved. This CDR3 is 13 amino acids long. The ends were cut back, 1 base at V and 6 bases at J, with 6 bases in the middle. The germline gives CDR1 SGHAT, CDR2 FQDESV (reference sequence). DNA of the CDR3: TGTGCCAGCAGCTTAGATGAGGCCGGGGAGCTGTTTTTT. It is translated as CASSLDEAGELFF.

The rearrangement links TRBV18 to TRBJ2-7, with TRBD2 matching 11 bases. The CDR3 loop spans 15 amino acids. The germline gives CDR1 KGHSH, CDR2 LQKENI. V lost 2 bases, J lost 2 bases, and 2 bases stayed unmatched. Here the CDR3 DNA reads TGTGCCAGCTCACCAGGGACTAGCGGAGCCTACGAGCAGTACTTC. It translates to CASSPGTSGAYEQYF.

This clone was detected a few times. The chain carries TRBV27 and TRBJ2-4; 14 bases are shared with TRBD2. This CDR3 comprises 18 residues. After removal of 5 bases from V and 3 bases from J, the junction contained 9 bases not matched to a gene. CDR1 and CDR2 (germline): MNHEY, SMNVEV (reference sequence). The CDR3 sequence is CASSTLGLAGGFKNIQYF. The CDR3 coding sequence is TGTGCCAGCAGTACCCTCGGACTAGCGGGAGGATTCAAAAACATTCAGTACTTC.

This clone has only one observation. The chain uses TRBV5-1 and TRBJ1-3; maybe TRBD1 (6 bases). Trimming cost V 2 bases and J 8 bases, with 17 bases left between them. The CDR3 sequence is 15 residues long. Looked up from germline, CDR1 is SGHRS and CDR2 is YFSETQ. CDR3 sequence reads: CASSFGGPPTDTIYF. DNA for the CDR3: TGCGCCAGCAGCTTCGGGGGGCCTCCTACGGACACCATATATTTT. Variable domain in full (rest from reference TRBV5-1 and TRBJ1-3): KAGVTQTPRYLIKTRGQQVTLSCSPISGHRSVSWYQQTPGQGLQFLFEYFSETQRNKGNFPGRFSGRQFSNSRSEMNVSTLELGDSALYLCASSFGGPPTDTIYFGEGSWLTVV.

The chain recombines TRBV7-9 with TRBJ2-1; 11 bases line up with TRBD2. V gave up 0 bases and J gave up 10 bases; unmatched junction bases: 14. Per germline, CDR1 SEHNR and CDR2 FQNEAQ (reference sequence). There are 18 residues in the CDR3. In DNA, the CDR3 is TGTGCCAGCAGCTTAGCGCTTATGGGGACTAGCGGTTTACGGGAGCAGTTCTTC. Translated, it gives CASSLALMGTSGLREQFF.

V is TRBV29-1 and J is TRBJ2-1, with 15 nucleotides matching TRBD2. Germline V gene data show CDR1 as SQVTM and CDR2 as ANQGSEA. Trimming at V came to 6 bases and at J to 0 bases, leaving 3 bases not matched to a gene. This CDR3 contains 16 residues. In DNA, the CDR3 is TGCAGCGTGGGGACTAGCGGGAGGTCCTCCTACAATGAGCAGTTCTTC. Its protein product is CSVGTSGRSSYNEQFF.

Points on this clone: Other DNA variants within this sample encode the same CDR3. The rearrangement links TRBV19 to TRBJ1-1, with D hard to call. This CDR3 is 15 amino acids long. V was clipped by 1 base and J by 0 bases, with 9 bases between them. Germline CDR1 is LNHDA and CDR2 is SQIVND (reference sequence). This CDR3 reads CASSIVPGVNTEAFF. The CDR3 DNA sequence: TGTGCCAGTAGTATAGTTCCCGGGGTGAACACTGAAGCTTTCTTT.

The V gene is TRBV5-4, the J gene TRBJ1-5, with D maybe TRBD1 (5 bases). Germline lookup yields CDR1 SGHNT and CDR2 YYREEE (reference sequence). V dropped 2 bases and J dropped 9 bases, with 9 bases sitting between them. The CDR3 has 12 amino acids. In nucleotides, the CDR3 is TGTGCCAGCAGCTTCTCCGGGGGGCCCCAGCATTTT. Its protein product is CASSFSGGPQHF.

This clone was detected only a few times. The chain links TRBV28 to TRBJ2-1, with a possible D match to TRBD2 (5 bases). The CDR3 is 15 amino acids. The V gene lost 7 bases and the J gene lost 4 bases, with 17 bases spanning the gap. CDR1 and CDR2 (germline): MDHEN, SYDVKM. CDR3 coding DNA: TGTGCCAGCATTAATCGGGGATTCAGTTACAATGAGCAGTTCTTC. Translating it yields CASINRGFSYNEQFF.

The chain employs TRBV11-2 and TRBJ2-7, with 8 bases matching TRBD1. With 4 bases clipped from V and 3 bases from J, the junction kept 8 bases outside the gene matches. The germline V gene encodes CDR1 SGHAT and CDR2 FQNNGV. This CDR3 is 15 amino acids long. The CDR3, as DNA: TGTGCCAGCAGCTCCGGACAGGGAGGAGTCTACGAGCAGTACTTC. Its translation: CASSSGQGGVYEQYF.

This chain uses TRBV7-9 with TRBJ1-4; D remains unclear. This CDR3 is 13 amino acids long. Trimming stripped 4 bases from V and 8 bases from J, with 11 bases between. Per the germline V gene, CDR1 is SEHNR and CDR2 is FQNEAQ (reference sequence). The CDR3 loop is CASSSHPGEKLFF. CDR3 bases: TGTGCCAGCAGCTCACACCCGGGGGAAAAACTGTTTTTT.

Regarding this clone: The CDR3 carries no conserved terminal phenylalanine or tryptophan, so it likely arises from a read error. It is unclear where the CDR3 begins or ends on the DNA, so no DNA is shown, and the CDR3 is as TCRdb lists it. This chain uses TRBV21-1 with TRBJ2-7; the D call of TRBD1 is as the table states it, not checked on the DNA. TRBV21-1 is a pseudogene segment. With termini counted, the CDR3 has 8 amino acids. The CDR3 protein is CASTNRGL.

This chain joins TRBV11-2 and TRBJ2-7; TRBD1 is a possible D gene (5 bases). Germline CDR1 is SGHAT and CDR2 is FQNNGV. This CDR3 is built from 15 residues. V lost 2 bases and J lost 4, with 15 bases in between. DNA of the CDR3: TGTGCCAGCAGCTTAAGGATGCAGGGTAGTTACGAGCAGTACTTC. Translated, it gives CASSLRMQGSYEQYF.

CDR3 in amino acids: CATSRDPGYQETQYF. Here the CDR3 DNA reads TGTGCCACCAGCAGAGATCCGGGGTACCAAGAGACCCAGTACTTC. This chain joins TRBV15 and TRBJ2-5; D may be TRBD2 (5 bases). The germline V gene has CDR1 LNHNV and CDR2 YYDKDF (reference sequence). The CDR3 runs to 15 residues. V lost 0 bases and J lost 0, with 8 bases in between.

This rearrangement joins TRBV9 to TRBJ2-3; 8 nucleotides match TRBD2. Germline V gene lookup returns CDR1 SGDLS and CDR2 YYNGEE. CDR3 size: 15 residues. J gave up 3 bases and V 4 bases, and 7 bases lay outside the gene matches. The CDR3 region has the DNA TGTGCCAGCAGCAAAGCGGGAGAGGCGACAGATACGCAGTATTTT. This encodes CASSKAGEATDTQYF. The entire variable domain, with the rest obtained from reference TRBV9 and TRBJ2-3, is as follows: DSGVTQTPKHLITATGQRVTLRCSPRSGDLSVYWYQQSLDQGLQFLIQYYNGEERAKGNILERFSAQQFPDLHSELNLSSLELGDSALYFCASSKAGEATDTQYFGPGTRLTVL.

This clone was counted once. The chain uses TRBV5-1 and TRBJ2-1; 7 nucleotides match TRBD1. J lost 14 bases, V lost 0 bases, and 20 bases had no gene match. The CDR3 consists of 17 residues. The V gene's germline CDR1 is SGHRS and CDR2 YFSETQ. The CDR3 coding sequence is TGCGCCAGCAGCTTGGGAGGGTTCGGACAGGCGGTTACACGAGAGTTCTTC. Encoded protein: CASSLGGFGQAVTREFF.